This T cell receptor beta chain was captured in a study of T cells in Graves' hyperthyroidism and ophthalmopathy. This clonotype was seen at least ten times. The antigen is unknown. Trimming stripped 7 bases from V and 4 bases from J, with 13 bases between. The CDR3 runs to 14 residues. Study-level results: Among clonotypes expanded in thyroid above 0.001, most were also found in blood.

The study left out patients who had uncontrolled infection, other autoimmune disease, pregnancy or lactation. Diagnosis rested on symptoms, serum thyroxine and TRAb, thyroid ultrasound, and orbital computed tomography. Researchers amplified the TCR beta CDR3 regions from RNA transcripts. First-round RT-PCR of the TCR CDR3 relied on the HTBI primer set. TCRdb redid the calling of the multiplex PCR reads with MiXCR, one entry per CDR3 protein. The table includes 300,000 to 400,000 distinct CDR3 sequences, approximately 15% detected once. The sequence came from an older woman with Graves' hyperthyroidism. The chain has TRBV12-3 or TRBV12-4 and TRBJ1-4; the D gene is possibly TRBD1 (6 bases). Sequenced sample: blood. The CDR3 region is CASTRQANNEKLFF. As DNA, the CDR3 is TGTGCCAGCACACGACAGGCTAATAATGAAAAACTGTTTTTT.